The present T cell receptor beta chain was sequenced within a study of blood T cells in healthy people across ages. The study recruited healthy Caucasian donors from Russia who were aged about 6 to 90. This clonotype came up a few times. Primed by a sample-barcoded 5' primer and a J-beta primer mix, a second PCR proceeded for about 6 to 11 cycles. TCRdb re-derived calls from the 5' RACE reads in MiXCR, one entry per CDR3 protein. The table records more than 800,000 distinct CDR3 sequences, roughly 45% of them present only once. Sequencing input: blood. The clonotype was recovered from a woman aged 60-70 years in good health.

The CDR3 region has the DNA TGTGCCAGCAGCGTAGCTAACCCTAGCGGAAGCTCCTACAATGAGCAGTTCTTC. Translation gives CASSVANPSGSSYNEQFF. V usage is TRBV9 and J usage is TRBJ2-1, with TRBD2 matching 7 bases. Unmatched junction bases numbered 9, after V lost 0 bases and J lost 0 bases. Looked up from germline, CDR1 is SGDLS and CDR2 is YYNGEE. The CDR3 extends over 18 amino acids.